This is a list of T cell receptor beta chains from one sample in a study of spatial heterogeneity in lung cancer. TCRdb used MiXCR to reprocess the 5' RACE reads, holding one entry per CDR3 protein. Of about 27,000 distinct CDR3 sequences listed, approximately 6.5% are singletons. This specimen consisted of lung tumor tissue, obtained at surgery. The source of these receptors is a male donor with early-stage non-small cell lung cancer. Each CDR3 is given with its conserved first and last residue. Each record gives: V gene, J gene, CDR3 protein.

>TRBV11-2|TRBJ2-7
CASSTRVVSYEQYF
>TRBV6-6|TRBJ2-7
CASSAPGTSGTYEQYF
>TRBV4-3|TRBJ1-5
CASSQAAGGNQPQHF
>TRBV5-1|TRBJ2-5
CASSPGVASGPQETQYF
>TRBV4-3|TRBJ1-6
CASSRDDNSPLHF
>TRBV27|TRBJ2-3
CASSLTSGGGTDTQYF
>TRBV5-1|TRBJ2-7
CASRQGGIYEQYF
>TRBV20-1|TRBJ1-6
CSATASVGYNSPLHF
>TRBV7-2|TRBJ1-1
CASSLYTEAFF
>TRBV20-1|TRBJ1-5
CSASGYGEDGQPQHF
>TRBV20-1|TRBJ2-5
CSADPIGGAETQYF
>TRBV29-1|TRBJ2-7
CSVARQGSYEQYF
>TRBV4-3|TRBJ1-6
CASSQEGTDSYNSPLHF
>TRBV6-1|TRBJ1-1
CASSESLGGEAFF
>TRBV7-9|TRBJ2-1
CASDGWGDEQFF
>TRBV5-1|TRBJ2-7
CASSAGGDRAYEQYF
>TRBV6-5|TRBJ1-5
CASSYKLGNQPQHF
>TRBV20-1|TRBJ2-7
CSARVSEGAVNEQYF
>TRBV18|TRBJ2-6
CASSRTGTRYSGANVLTF
>TRBV5-1|TRBJ2-7
CASSFRGERYEQYF
>TRBV15|TRBJ2-1
CATSRDRDRVFF
>TRBV9|TRBJ2-5
CASSVGGAQETQYF
>TRBV6-5|TRBJ2-7
CASSPLGGSEQYF
>TRBV18|TRBJ1-1
CASSPQGAISDTEAFF
>TRBV12-3/TRBV12-4|TRBJ2-7
CASSLRQGRDEQYF
>TRBV18|TRBJ2-3
CASSLQSDTRTDTQYF
>TRBV7-2|TRBJ2-7
CASKPTGTTYEQYF
>TRBV6-1|TRBJ2-1
CASSEDLAGGGNEQFF
>TRBV20-1|TRBJ2-2
CSAVGQENTGELFF
>TRBV6-1|TRBJ2-2
CASSEYGVTGELFF
>TRBV28|TRBJ2-3
CASTDAGRGKDTQYF
>TRBV11-2|TRBJ2-7
CASSRTSGGAKAYEQYF
>TRBV28|TRBJ1-2
CASSTQDRGGYTF
>TRBV28|TRBJ2-2
CASGDRVTGELFF
>TRBV7-2|TRBJ2-7
CASSYGGGRNEQYF
>TRBV5-1|TRBJ2-5
CASSTGRTGQETQYF
>TRBV20-1|TRBJ2-1
CSAEFGGGQFF
>TRBV28|TRBJ1-6
CASSPYTVVSPLHF
>TRBV20-1|TRBJ2-7
CSARDIIRRAGEQYF
>TRBV5-1|TRBJ2-4
CASSSGTGPGIQYF
>TRBV12-3/TRBV12-4|TRBJ1-5
CASSLEASNQPQHF
>TRBV7-2|TRBJ2-7
CASSLEGLAGDTLF
>TRBV29-1|TRBJ1-1
CSVKGTESEAFF
>TRBV3-1|TRBJ2-1
CASSQALAGGISYNEQFF
>TRBV4-3|TRBJ2-7
CASSPGARSSYEQYF
>TRBV5-1|TRBJ2-5
CASSSIRGPETQYF
>TRBV4-1|TRBJ1-6
CASSLRGSSYNSPLHF
>TRBV4-1|TRBJ1-3
CASSQGEDIRNTIYF
>TRBV5-4|TRBJ2-1
CANSLDGGALNEQFF
>TRBV6-1|TRBJ1-5
CASARGEGSNQPQHF
>TRBV20-1|TRBJ1-6
CSASNGQGTPLHF
>TRBV6-5|TRBJ2-7
CASSYSGGSSYEQYF
>TRBV10-1|TRBJ1-2
CASSARPVDGYTF